This TCR beta chain emerged from a study of identical twins (TCRdb year 2016). With respect to the entire study: To test whether fetal clonotypes persist, the study used deep sequencing on TCR alpha and beta repertoires from monozygotic twins, unrelated adults of various ages, and cord blood. To rule out contamination, replicate twin experiments were performed at different times with different library preparation protocols. Study-wide conclusions, independent of this receptor: Zero-insertion analyses could be partly confounded by invariant T cells such as MAIT and iNKT, although diverse VJ usage argued against such confounding for most clonotypes. Abundant cord blood beta clonotypes carried fewer insertions; young adult naive repertoires showed a weaker similar trend, while memory repertoires showed none. Out-of-frame TCR alpha sharing in monozygotic twins was systematically underestimated by recombination models, whereas sharing between unrelated individuals was in agreement with the recombination models. In beta out-of-frame sequences, excess twin sharing was weaker, because having fewer shared sequences lowered the signal-to-noise ratio. Compared with coincidental sharing between unrelated individuals, an excess of low generation-probability sequences was observed among out-of-frame TCR alpha sequences shared between twins. Conclusions relied on cross-sectional statistical analysis, since the same donors could not be followed over many years.

Every donor was a healthy Caucasian. Three pairs of female monozygotic twins, all aged about 18 to 29 years, were included in the twin cohort. Peripheral blood mononuclear cells were the source from which RNA for the TCR libraries was isolated. Libraries were built with 5' RACE. The instrument given in TCRdb is Illumina HiSeq 2000. Template switching introduced a universal primer binding site; the final cDNA contained a unique molecular identifier, enabling accurate counting of TCR cDNA molecules. Specific primers in the conserved constant-segment region were used to synthesize first-strand cDNA for TCR alpha and beta chains. To control for contamination, every cDNA library carried two barcodes: a SMART-Mk sample barcode plus Illumina barcodes. Two successive PCR steps introduced TruSeq adapter sequences along with Illumina sample barcodes. Sequencing of the TCR alpha and beta cDNA libraries was done on the Illumina HiSeq platform using custom primers. For the original study's pipeline: MiGEC was used to process raw reads and extract unique molecular identifiers, and MiXCR was used to find CDR3 positions. For each individual, recombination models were inferred using an EM algorithm with the repgenHMM and IGoR tools. Shared clonotypes were analyzed with the tcR package in R, and sharing was normalized by the product of cloneset sizes. Out-of-frame nonproductive sequences were analyzed to study raw recombination free of thymic and clonal selection effects. TCRdb applied fastp at Q25 and MiXCR to the public reads, then kept only in-frame beta chains. Records with the same CDR3 protein are collapsed into one entry carrying the most frequent genes and DNA. TCRdb, rather than the study authors, made the V and J calls. In this sample the table shows just under 650,000 distinct CDR3 sequences, just over 7% of which occur a single time. In total, the top ten clones hold 1.5% to 2% of the sample.

Note on this clonotype: It lacks a known antigen. No quality values exist for individual bases; no much larger clone is one base distant.

From its cysteine to its phenylalanine, the CDR3 spans 15 amino acids. Only the CDR3 portion is preserved as DNA: 45 bases, with reading frame beginning at the first base. Trimming takes 2 bases off V and 5 bases off J; junction bases not matched to a gene: 3. From the germline V gene, CDR1 is MNHEY and CDR2 is SVGAGI. These same data were also listed under a study on yellow fever vaccine responses in identical twins. The second study, in turn, reports: According to the authors, in identical twins the way T cells responded to vaccination appeared partly convergent and partly personalized. Focusing on identical twins, the study followed the T cell clones that responded to the vaccine, and did so with precision.

The sample comprised PBMCs. This receptor chain uses TRBV6-5 and TRBJ1-6; a stretch of 7 junction bases matches TRBD1. This TCR came from a woman aged 18-30 years in good health. The CDR3 sequence is CASSYGTGDNSPLHF. The DNA sequence follows: TGTGCCAGCAGTTACGGCACAGGGGATAATTCACCCCTCCACTTT.